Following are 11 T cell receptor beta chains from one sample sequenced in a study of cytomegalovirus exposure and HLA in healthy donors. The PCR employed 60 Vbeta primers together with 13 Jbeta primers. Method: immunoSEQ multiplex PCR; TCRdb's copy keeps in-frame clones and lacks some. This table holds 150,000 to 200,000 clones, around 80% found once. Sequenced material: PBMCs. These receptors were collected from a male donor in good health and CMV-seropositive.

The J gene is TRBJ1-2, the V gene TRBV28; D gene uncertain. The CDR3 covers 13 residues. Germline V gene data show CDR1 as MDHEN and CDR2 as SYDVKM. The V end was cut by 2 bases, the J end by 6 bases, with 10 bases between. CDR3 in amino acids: CASSLPRKDGYTF. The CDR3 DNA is TGTGCCAGCAGTTTACCCAGGAAGGATGGCTACACCTTC.

In DNA, the CDR3 is TGTGCCAGCAGCTTAAATGGACAGGGGTCCTACAATGAGCAGTTCTTC. This translates into CASSLNGQGSYNEQFF. The chain is built from TRBV7-3 and TRBJ2-1; the match to TRBD1 covers 9 bases. The length of the CDR3 is 16 residues. The germline gives CDR1 SGHTA, CDR2 FQGTGA. The V segment lost 1 base and the J segment 1 base; nucleotides outside the gene matches: 2.

The CDR3 DNA reads as TGTGCCAGCAGTTTACAGGGGGATAATCAGCCCCAGCATTTT. Translated: CASSLQGDNQPQHF. The chain couples TRBV27 to TRBJ1-5; 7 bases align to TRBD1. The germline CDR1 and CDR2 sequences are MNHEY and SMNVEV (reference sequence). CDR3 length: 14 residues. V gave up 2 bases and J gave up 4 bases; unmatched junction bases: 2.

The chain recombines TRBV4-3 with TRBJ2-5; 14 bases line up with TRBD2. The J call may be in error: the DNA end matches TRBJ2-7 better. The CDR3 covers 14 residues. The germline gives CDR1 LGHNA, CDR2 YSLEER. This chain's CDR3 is CASSQGLAGDEQYF. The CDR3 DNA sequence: TGCGCCAGCAGCCAGGGACTAGCGGGAGACGAGCAGTACTTC.

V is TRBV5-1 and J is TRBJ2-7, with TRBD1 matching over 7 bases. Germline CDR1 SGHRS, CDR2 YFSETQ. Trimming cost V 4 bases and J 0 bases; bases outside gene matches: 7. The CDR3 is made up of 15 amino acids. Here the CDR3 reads CASSPPGQLSYEQYF. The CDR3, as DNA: TGCGCCAGCAGCCCCCCGGGACAGCTCTCCTACGAGCAGTACTTC. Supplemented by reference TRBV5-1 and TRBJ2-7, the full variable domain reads KAGVTQTPRYLIKTRGQQVTLSCSPISGHRSVSWYQQTPGQGLQFLFEYFSETQRNKGNFPGRFSGRQFSNSRSEMNVSTLELGDSALYLCASSPPGQLSYEQYFGPGTRLTVT.

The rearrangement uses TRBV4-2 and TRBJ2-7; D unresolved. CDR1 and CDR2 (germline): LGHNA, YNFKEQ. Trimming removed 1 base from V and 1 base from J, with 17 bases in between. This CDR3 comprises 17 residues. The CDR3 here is CASSQGVIAESSYEQYF. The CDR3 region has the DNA TGTGCCAGCAGCCAAGGGGTGATAGCCGAATCTTCCTACGAGCAGTACTTC.

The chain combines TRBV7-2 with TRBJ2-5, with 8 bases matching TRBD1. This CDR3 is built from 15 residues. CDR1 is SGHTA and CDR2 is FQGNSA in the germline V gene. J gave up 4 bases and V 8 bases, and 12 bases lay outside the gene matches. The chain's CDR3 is CASGRDRMPSETQYF. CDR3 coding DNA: TGTGCCAGCGGTCGGGACAGGATGCCTTCAGAGACCCAGTACTTC.

This CDR3 is CASSISTARNTEAFF. The CDR3 DNA reads TGTGCCAGTAGTATATCTACAGCCAGGAACACTGAAGCTTTCTTT. The chain combines TRBV19 with TRBJ1-1; D uncertain. CDR1 is LNHDA, CDR2 SQIVND, per germline (reference sequence). Trimming took 2 bases from V and 1 from J, leaving 11 bases between them. The CDR3 covers 15 residues. Based on the CDR3 plus reference TRBV19 and TRBJ1-1, the full variable domain is DGGITQSPKYLFRKEGQNVTLSCEQNLNHDAMYWYRQDPGQGLRLIYYSQIVNDFQKGDIAEGYSVSREKKESFPLTVTSAQKNPTAFYLCASSISTARNTEAFFGQGTRLTVV.

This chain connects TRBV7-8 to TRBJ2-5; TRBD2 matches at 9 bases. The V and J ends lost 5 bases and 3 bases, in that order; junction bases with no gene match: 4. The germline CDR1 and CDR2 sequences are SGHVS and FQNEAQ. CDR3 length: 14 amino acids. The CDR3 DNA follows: TGTGCCAGCAGCACACGACTAGCGGAAGAGACCCAGTACTTC. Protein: CASSTRLAEETQYF.

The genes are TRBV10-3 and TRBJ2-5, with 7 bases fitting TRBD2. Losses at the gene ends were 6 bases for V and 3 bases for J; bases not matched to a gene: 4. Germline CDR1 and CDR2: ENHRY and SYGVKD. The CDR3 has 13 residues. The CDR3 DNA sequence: TGTGCCATCAGGGGAGGGGCGGAAGAGACCCAGTACTTC. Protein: CAIRGGAEETQYF.

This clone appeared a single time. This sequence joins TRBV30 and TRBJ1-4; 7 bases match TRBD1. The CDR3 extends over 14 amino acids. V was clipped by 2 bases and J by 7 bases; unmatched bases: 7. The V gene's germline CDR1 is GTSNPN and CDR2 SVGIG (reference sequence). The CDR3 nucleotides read TGTGCCTGGAGTTCGGGAGGGGGCATTGAAAAACTGTTTTTT. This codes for CAWSSGGGIEKLFF.